The entry below gives a single TCR beta chain sequence along with its context. A single count supports this clone. Its antigen remains undetermined. No base qualities exist here, and no much larger clone lies one base off it. The data stem from a study of blood T cell repertoires in COVID-19 (TCRdb year 2020). For context, the study as a whole: Samples from collaborators originated in the United States, Italy and Spain and spanned both the acute and convalescent phases of COVID-19. Nearly every sample came with metadata listing a de-identified subject ID, COVID-19 status, age in years and sex. Samples were obtained from the ongoing ImmuneRACE study (first 160 participants) and from 1,200 or so subjects provided by 6 global collaborators. HLA class I and class II types, where available, came from metadata supplied by the sample provider rather than from assay-based typing. The prospective study material was composed of cDNA or gDNA derived from T cells, B-cell-depleted T cells, or PBMCs. The repertoires were released in a freely available public database meant as a resource for research on the immune response to SARS-CoV-2. Subjects who had been exposed to COVID-19, were actively infected with it, or had recovered from it provided the deeply sampled blood TCRbeta repertoires that made up the dataset. General conclusions and limits of the study: How much clinical and demographic metadata was included differed by source and by participant, and the metadata was provided uncurated.

The immunoSEQ Assay, a bias-controlled multiplex PCR, was used to amplify TCRbeta CDR3 regions from genomic DNA. The authors' analysis ran thus. Nucleated cell counts per sample were estimated from amplification of reference gene primers within the assay. To quantify the absolute abundance of each unique TCRbeta CDR3 rearrangement, sequence reads were collapsed and filtered. For each sample, productive Simpson clonality was calculated by taking the square root of Simpson's diversity index across productive rearrangements. TCRdb holds this immuneACCESS table with in-frame rearrangements only. Some clones are missing; in checked studies, unresolved V genes explain under half, and the rest has no known cause. From that table come the V and J calls and clone size; the DNA was used to work out D and trimming. Recorded for this sample are more than 6,500 clones; 88% of them occurred a single time. Jointly, the top ten make up 9% to 10% of the sample.

The collaborating institutions used their own protocols to collect whole blood in K2EDTA tubes. Collaborator samples were shipped for TCRbeta analysis as frozen whole blood, isolated PBMCs, or DNA extracted from either sample type. Via the germline V gene (reference sequence), CDR1 is LNHDA and CDR2 SQIVND. Its CDR3 holds 14 amino acids, cysteine through phenylalanine. The only DNA kept is the CDR3, 42 bases in frame from the first base. The V end gives up 5 bases and the J end 1 base, leaving 4 bases in the junction not matched to a gene. The chain is assembled from TRBV19 and TRBJ1-2, with 7 bases matching TRBD1. The specimen was peripheral blood. The receptor's source is a human donor in a cohort sampled during active COVID-19. The CDR3 in this case is CASSPDRVNYGYTF. Here is the DNA: TGTGCCAGTAGTCCTGACAGGGTTAACTATGGCTACACCTTC.